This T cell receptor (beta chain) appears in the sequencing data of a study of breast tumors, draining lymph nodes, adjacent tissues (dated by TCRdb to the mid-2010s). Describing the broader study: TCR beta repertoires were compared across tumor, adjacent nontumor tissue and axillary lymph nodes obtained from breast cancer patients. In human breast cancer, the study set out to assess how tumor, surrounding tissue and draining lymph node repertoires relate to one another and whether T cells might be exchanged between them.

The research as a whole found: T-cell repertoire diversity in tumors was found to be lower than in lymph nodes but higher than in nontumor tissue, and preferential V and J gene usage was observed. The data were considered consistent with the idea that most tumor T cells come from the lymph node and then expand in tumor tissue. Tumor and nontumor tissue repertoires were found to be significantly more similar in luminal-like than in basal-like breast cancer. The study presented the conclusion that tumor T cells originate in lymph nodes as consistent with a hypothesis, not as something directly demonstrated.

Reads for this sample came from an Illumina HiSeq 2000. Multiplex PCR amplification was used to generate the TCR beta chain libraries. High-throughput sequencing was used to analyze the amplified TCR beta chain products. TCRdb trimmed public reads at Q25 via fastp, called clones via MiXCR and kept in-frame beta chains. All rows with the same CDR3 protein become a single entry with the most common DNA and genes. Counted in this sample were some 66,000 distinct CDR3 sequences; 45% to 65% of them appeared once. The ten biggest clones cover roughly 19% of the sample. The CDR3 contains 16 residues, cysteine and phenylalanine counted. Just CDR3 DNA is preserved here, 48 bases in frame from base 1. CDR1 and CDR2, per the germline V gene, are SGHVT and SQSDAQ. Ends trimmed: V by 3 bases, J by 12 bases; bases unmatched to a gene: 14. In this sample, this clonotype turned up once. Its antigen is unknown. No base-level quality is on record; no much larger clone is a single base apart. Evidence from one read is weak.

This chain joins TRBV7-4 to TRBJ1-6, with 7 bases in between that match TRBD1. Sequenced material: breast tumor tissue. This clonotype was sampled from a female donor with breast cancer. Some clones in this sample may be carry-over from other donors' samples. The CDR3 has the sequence CASSFRTGPAGGPLHF. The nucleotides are TGTGCCAGCAGCTTTAGGACAGGCCCCGCCGGGGGACCCCTCCACTTT.